Following are 5 T cell receptor beta chains from one sample sequenced in a study of Graves' ophthalmopathy and Graves' hyperthyroidism. Investigators amplified TCR beta CDR3 regions from RNA transcripts. Amplification began with first-round RT-PCR using HTBI primers, then second-round multiplex PCR was performed. TCRdb called the multiplex PCR reads again in MiXCR, with one record for every CDR3 protein. The data show approximately 500,000 distinct CDR3 sequences, around 15% seen once. The sample consisted of blood. These receptors all stem from a woman in her thirties with Graves' ophthalmopathy.

This clonotype showed up many times. V gene TRBV12-3 or TRBV12-4 combines with J gene TRBJ1-2, with 12 nucleotides matching TRBD1. CDR3 length: 14 residues. Unmatched junction bases numbered 7, after V lost 6 bases and J lost 8 bases. The CDR3 sequence is CASSPGQGAQGYTF. CDR3 in DNA: TGTGCCAGCAGCCCGGGACAGGGGGCGCAAGGCTACACCTTC.

This clonotype was counted ten times or more. This sequence joins TRBV28 and TRBJ2-4; 7 positions match TRBD2. Germline trimming cut 5 bases from V and 0 bases from J; bases unmatched to any gene: 10. The CDR3 is 17 amino acids. CDR1 and CDR2 from the germline V gene are MDHEN and SYDVKM. CDR3 loop: CASSIFGGSLAKNIQYF. The CDR3 bases are TGTGCCAGCAGTATATTTGGCGGGAGTCTAGCCAAAAACATTCAGTACTTC.

This clonotype was seen repeatedly, ten times or more. This sequence joins TRBV5-1 and TRBJ2-7; TRBD1 might be the D (6 bases). Germline V gene lookup returns CDR1 SGHRS and CDR2 YFSETQ. The V gene lost 4 bases and the J gene lost 2 bases, with 10 bases spanning the gap. The CDR3 runs 13 residues. DNA for the CDR3: TGCGCCAGCAGCAGGGACACGACCTACGAGCAGTACTTC. Translating it yields CASSRDTTYEQYF.

V usage is TRBV5-1 and J usage is TRBJ2-5, with D possibly matching TRBD1 (5 bases). The V and J ends lost 2 bases and 1 base respectively, with 21 bases between them. The CDR3 runs 18 residues. Germline V lookup: CDR1 SGHRS, CDR2 YFSETQ. Written as DNA, the CDR3 is TGCGCCAGCAGCTTTAATCGACAGCCCGGAACCCCCCAAGAGACCCAGTACTTC. Translating gives CASSFNRQPGTPQETQYF.

Ten or more counts support this clonotype. The rearrangement uses TRBV12-3 or TRBV12-4 and TRBJ2-7, with D perhaps being TRBD1 or TRBD2 (7 bases each). The V gene lost 5 bases and the J gene lost 2 bases, with 19 bases spanning the gap. The CDR3 extends over 16 amino acids. The chain's CDR3 is CASSPPRGGGTYEQYF. CDR3 in DNA: TGTGCCAGCAGTCCGCCCAGGGGGGGGGGAACCTACGAGCAGTACTTC.